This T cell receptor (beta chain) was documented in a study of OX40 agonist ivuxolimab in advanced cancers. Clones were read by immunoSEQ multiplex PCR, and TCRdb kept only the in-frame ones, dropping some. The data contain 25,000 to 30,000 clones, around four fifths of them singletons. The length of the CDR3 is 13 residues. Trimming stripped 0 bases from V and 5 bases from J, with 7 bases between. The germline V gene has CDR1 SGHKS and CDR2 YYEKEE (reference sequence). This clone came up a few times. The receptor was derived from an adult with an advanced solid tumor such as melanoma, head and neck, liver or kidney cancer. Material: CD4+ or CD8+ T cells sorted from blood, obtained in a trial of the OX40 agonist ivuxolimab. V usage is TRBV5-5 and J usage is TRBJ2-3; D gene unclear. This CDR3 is CASSLGDGDTQYF. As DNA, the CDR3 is TGTGCCAGCAGCTTGGGTGACGGAGATACGCAGTATTTT.